This entry lists 21 T cell receptor beta chains sequenced from one sample in a study of neurological immune-mediated disorders (dated by TCRdb to the late 2010s). Libraries were built with 5' RACE. The sample was run on an Illumina HiSeq 2500. TCRdb applied fastp at Q25 and MiXCR to the public reads, then kept only in-frame beta chains. Under each unique CDR3 protein, matching rows form one entry showing the most common genes and DNA. This sample gives under 70,000 distinct CDR3 sequences in total; under 3.5% of them show up just once. The leading ten clones occupy approximately 7% of the sample. Source material: PBMCs. These receptor sequences come from a woman between 55 and 75 years old with multiple sclerosis.

This clonotype was counted at least ten times. The gene calls are TRBV5-1 and TRBJ2-3; no reliable D call. Germline V gene sequence: CDR1 SGHRS, CDR2 YFSETQ. The CDR3 consists of 14 residues. The V and J ends lost 0 bases and 4 bases respectively, with 9 bases between them. As DNA, the CDR3 is TGCGCCAGCAGCTTGGAGGCGCTCTCAGATACGCAGTATTTT. Amino acid sequence: CASSLEALSDTQYF.

This clonotype was counted many times. The chain combines TRBV15 with TRBJ1-1; TRBD1 aligns across 7 bases. The junction had 6 bases not matched to a gene; V was cut back by 5 bases and J by 3 bases. The germline CDR1 and CDR2 sequences are LNHNV and YYDKDF (reference sequence). This CDR3 is 14 amino acids long. The CDR3 reads CATSGQEEYTEAFF. In nucleotides, the CDR3 is TGTGCCACCAGCGGACAGGAGGAGTACACTGAAGCTTTCTTT.

This clonotype was recorded at least ten times. The chain is built from TRBV6-2 or TRBV6-3 and TRBJ2-2; unclear D gene. This CDR3 spans 13 amino acids. Germline V CDR1 and CDR2: MNHEY, SVGEGT. The V end was cut by 4 bases, the J end by 0 bases, with 3 bases between. In DNA form, the CDR3 reads TGTGCCAGCAGTTTTTCGAACACCGGGGAGCTGTTTTTT. This gives the protein CASSFSNTGELFF.

V usage is TRBV6-5 and J usage is TRBJ2-7, with 8 bases aligning to TRBD1. The germline V gene has CDR1 MNHEY and CDR2 SVGAGI. The CDR3 is 13 amino acids. Losses at the gene ends were 4 bases for V and 6 bases for J; bases not matched to a gene: 5. The CDR3 nucleotides are TGTGCCAGCAGTTTCAGGGGGCCCAGCGAGCAGTACTTC. Translation: CASSFRGPSEQYF.

At least ten counts were recorded for this clonotype. This chain links TRBV27 with TRBJ2-7; 9 bases line up with TRBD1. Germline values: CDR1 MNHEY, CDR2 SMNVEV (reference sequence). The V gene end was trimmed by 8 bases and the J gene end by 6 bases; junction bases not matched to a gene: 14. This CDR3 is built from 15 residues. The CDR3 DNA reads as TGTGCCAGCCGAACGACCGGGACAGGGTTGTTCGAGCAGTACTTC. It is translated as CASRTTGTGLFEQYF.

This clonotype was observed many times. The chain has TRBV27 and TRBJ2-1, with 10 bases that match TRBD2. CDR1 MNHEY and CDR2 SMNVEV come from the germline V gene (reference sequence). The CDR3 is made up of 16 amino acids. V trimming: 3 bases; J trimming: 8 bases; junction bases outside the gene matches: 10. CDR3 sequence: CASSLGELAGAYEQFF. CDR3 bases: TGTGCCAGCAGTTTGGGGGAGCTAGCGGGAGCGTATGAGCAGTTCTTC.

This clonotype was counted many times. This sequence joins TRBV12-3 or TRBV12-4 and TRBJ1-4, with 10 bases aligning to TRBD1. This CDR3 region has 14 residues. V shed 6 bases and J 8 bases; nucleotides not matched to a gene: 6. The CDR3 protein is CASSQDRGREKLFF. The CDR3 region has the DNA TGTGCCAGCAGCCAGGACAGGGGGAGGGAAAAACTGTTTTTT.

This clonotype has at least ten counts. The chain has TRBV28 and TRBJ2-7; D unresolved. Germline V gives CDR1 MDHEN, CDR2 SYDVKM. The CDR3 loop spans 14 amino acids. V was pared by 2 bases and J by 7 bases, with 15 bases between. The CDR3 spells CASSLSGWGWEQYF. The CDR3 nucleotides are TGTGCCAGCAGTTTAAGTGGATGGGGATGGGAGCAGTACTTC.

Many counts were recorded for this clonotype. This rearrangement joins TRBV7-2 to TRBJ1-5, with a weak D call TRBD1 (6 bases). Per the germline V gene, CDR1 is SGHTA and CDR2 is FQGNSA. The CDR3 loop spans 15 amino acids. Trimming shortened V by 2 bases and J by 3 bases, and 11 bases separated the two germline ends. CDR3 in DNA: TGTGCCAGCAGCTTATCCCGGACAGTCAATCAGCCCCAGCATTTT. As protein: CASSLSRTVNQPQHF.

This clonotype came up many times. The chain recombines TRBV4-3 with TRBJ1-3; possible D gene TRBD1, 5 bases. The CDR3 has 15 residues. V was trimmed by 5 bases and J by 5 bases, leaving 16 bases between them. The germline gives CDR1 LGHNA, CDR2 YSLEER. DNA for the CDR3: TGCGCCAGCAGCGGGAGGGCCGGGGGTCGAAACACCATATATTTT. This translates into CASSGRAGGRNTIYF.

This clonotype showed up many times. The chain has TRBV20-1 and TRBJ2-3, with D hard to call. Germline CDR1 DFQATT, CDR2 SNEGSKA (reference sequence). There are 11 residues in the CDR3. The V and J ends lost 3 bases and 4 bases respectively, with 5 bases between them. The CDR3 is CSASLADTQYF. The CDR3 nucleotides are TGCAGTGCTAGTCTAGCAGATACGCAGTATTTT.

This clonotype occurred many times. The chain uses TRBV27 and TRBJ2-5; 9 bases map to TRBD2. V was clipped by 3 bases and J by 4 bases; unmatched bases: 27. This CDR3 has 22 residues. Germline V gene sequence: CDR1 MNHEY, CDR2 SMNVEV (reference sequence). The CDR3 loop reads CASSFYRRLLKPLGGRGETQYF. Here the CDR3 DNA reads TGTGCCAGCAGTTTCTACCGTCGACTCCTTAAACCGCTAGGCGGGAGGGGAGAGACCCAGTACTTC.

This clonotype was observed many times. The genes are TRBV5-1 and TRBJ2-5; D uncertain. Germline CDR1 reads SGHRS; CDR2 reads YFSETQ. Trimming shortened V by 4 bases and J by 4 bases, and 11 bases separated the two germline ends. The CDR3 has 13 amino acids. As DNA, the CDR3 is TGCGCCAGCAGCGCTACTCGAGGAGAGACCCAGTACTTC. It specifies CASSATRGETQYF.

Ten or more counts support this clonotype. The chain employs TRBV5-5 and TRBJ2-1; TRBD1 matches 8 bases. CDR3 length equals 17 residues. Germline values: CDR1 SGHKS, CDR2 YYEKEE (reference sequence). J gave up 5 bases and V 1 base, and 11 bases lay outside the gene matches. CDR3 in DNA: TGTGCCAGCAGCTTGCACCCAGGGGGCGGGATCGACAATGAGCAGTTCTTC. Residues: CASSLHPGGGIDNEQFF.

There are many counts of this clonotype. The chain carries TRBV15 and TRBJ2-1; TRBD1 matches at 8 bases. The ends lost 3 bases at V and 2 bases at J; junction bases unmatched: 3. The CDR3 has 15 amino acids. Germline V CDR1 and CDR2: LNHNV, YYDKDF (reference sequence). CDR3 nucleotide sequence: TGTGCCACCAGCAGCGACAGGGGAACCTACAATGAGCAGTTCTTC. Amino acid sequence: CATSSDRGTYNEQFF. The full variable domain, rest sourced from reference TRBV15 and TRBJ2-1, is DAMVIQNPRYQVTQFGKPVTLSCSQTLNHNVMYWYQQKSSQAPKLLFHYYDKDFNNEADTPDNFQSRRPNTSFCFLDIRSPGLGDTAMYLCATSSDRGTYNEQFFGPGTRLTVL.

This clonotype was found many times. This rearrangement joins TRBV9 to TRBJ2-3; TRBD2 is a possible D gene (6 bases). This CDR3 has 14 amino acids. The V end was cut by 3 bases, the J end by 8 bases, with 16 bases between. CDR1 and CDR2 from the germline V gene are SGDLS and YYNGEE. CDR3 sequence reads: CASSGRDPAATQYF. The CDR3 bases are TGTGCCAGCAGCGGGCGGGACCCGGCGGCTACGCAGTATTTT.

The sample holds many counts of this clonotype. The CDR3 nucleotides are TGCGCCAGCAGCTTGGAACTGATCACCGGGGAGCTGTTTTTT. Translating gives CASSLELITGELFF. The chain is built from TRBV5-1 and TRBJ2-2, with D hard to call. The ends were cut back, 0 bases at V and 4 bases at J, with 7 bases in the middle. Germline assignment: CDR1 SGHRS and CDR2 YFSETQ. CDR3 length: 14 residues.

This clonotype occurred many times. The CDR3 bases are TGCAGTGCCCTAGACGTTGGCTACACCTTC. Its protein is CSALDVGYTF. The chain carries TRBV20-1 and TRBJ1-2; no reliable D call. V lost 6 bases, J lost 7 bases, and 9 bases lay in between. The CDR3 spans 10 residues. Germline CDR1 is DFQATT and CDR2 is SNEGSKA (reference sequence).

There are many counts of this clonotype. The V call is TRBV7-2, the J call TRBJ2-7; 9 bases are a match to TRBD2. The V gene's germline CDR1 is SGHTA and CDR2 FQGNSA. The CDR3 sequence is 14 residues long. J lost 0 bases, V lost 5 bases, and 2 bases had no gene match. This chain's CDR3 is CASSRTSDSYEQYF. CDR3 sequence (DNA): TGTGCCAGCAGCCGGACTAGCGACTCCTACGAGCAGTACTTC.

This clonotype was observed at least ten times. The chain combines TRBV7-2 with TRBJ2-7; D might be TRBD1 (5 bases). The V end was cut by 3 bases, the J end by 5 bases, with 11 bases between. From germline, CDR1 is SGHTA and CDR2 FQGNSA. The CDR3 is 13 amino acids. Here the CDR3 reads CASSFFREDEQYF. CDR3 bases: TGTGCCAGCAGCTTCTTCAGGGAAGACGAGCAGTACTTC.

This rearrangement joins TRBV9 to TRBJ1-1, with 10 bases identical to TRBD1. The germline V gene encodes CDR1 SGDLS and CDR2 YYNGEE. The ends lost 3 bases at V and 3 bases at J; junction bases unmatched: 8. CDR3 length: 16 residues. This CDR3 is CASSGRDRGYDTEAFF. In nucleotides, the CDR3 is TGTGCCAGCAGCGGGCGGGACAGGGGCTACGACACTGAAGCTTTCTTT. The variable domain in full, completed from reference TRBV9 and TRBJ1-1, reads DSGVTQTPKHLITATGQRVTLRCSPRSGDLSVYWYQQSLDQGLQFLIQYYNGEERAKGNILERFSAQQFPDLHSELNLSSLELGDSALYFCASSGRDRGYDTEAFFGQGTRLTVV.